The entry below gives a single T cell receptor beta chain sequence along with its context. Its cognate antigen has yet to be identified. There are no base qualities to consult, and no much larger clone falls within one base. Libraries were made using PCR. The instrument given in TCRdb is Illumina HiSeq 2500. TCR libraries were prepared with molecular barcoding, using unique molecular identifiers to normalize TCRbeta repertoire quantification. The raw public reads went through TCRdb reprocessing: fastp at Q25, MiXCR clone calling, in-frame beta chains kept. Every distinct CDR3 protein forms one entry, paired with its most common genes and DNA. The sample table records some 490,000 distinct CDR3 sequences; roughly an eighth of these occur just once. The top ten clonotypes cover about 5.6% of the sample. This sample is part of a study of T-cell reconstitution after alpha-beta-depleted transplantation in children (TCRdb year 2016). General notes on the study: The study quantitatively tracked T-cell immune reconstitution after TCRalphabeta/CD19-depleted allogeneic hematopoietic cell transplantation in children using TCR repertoire profiling.

This specimen consisted of PBMCs from the stem cell graft donor, obtained from the stem cell graft. The clonotype comes from a human donor who donated a stem cell graft to a child with combined immunodeficiency.

In nucleotide form, the sequence is TGTGCCAGCAGCTTAGGTGAAGTAACAAATTCACCCCTCCACTTT. Translated, this is CASSLGEVTNSPLHF. This chain is built from TRBV7-9 and TRBJ1-6, with no confident D gene call. CDR1 is given as SEHNR and CDR2 as FQNEAQ, both from the germline V gene (reference sequence). The junction carries 11 bases between V and J, which are trimmed by 1 base and 7 bases respectively. From the cysteine up to the phenylalanine, the CDR3 has a length of 15 residues. Left in the record is the CDR3 DNA by itself, 45 bases read in frame from the first base.